The clone carrying this TCR beta chain was recorded at least ten times. The germline V gene has CDR1 KGHSH and CDR2 LQKENI. V lost 3 bases to trimming and J lost 0 bases, with 9 bases between them. The CDR3 spans 15 residues. The sample belongs to a study of human T cells and chemical hapten exposure. Turning to the study itself: DPC 0.01% went on the upper back by patch test, with reading at 6 days. Variation in per-sample TCR yields came mainly from small pooled library volume differences.

TCRdb recomputed calls from the RACE reads with MiXCR, one row per CDR3 protein. This sample yields around 85,000 distinct CDR3 sequences, of which 10% to 15% are seen a single time; 5.7% belongs to the top ten. Stated time point: patch test 3, about 24 weeks after DPC sensitization. Specified treatment: therapeutic diphenylcyclopropenone sensitization with weekly scalp DPC. The chain combines TRBV18 with TRBJ2-1; D is ambiguous. This TCR derives from a woman aged 50 to 65 with alopecia areata. Some clones in this sample may be carry-over from other donors' samples. Source: whole blood, taken in connection with sensitization to the hapten diphenylcyclopropenone (DPC). In DNA form, the CDR3 reads TGTGCCAGCTCACCGACCCAGCGCTCCTACAATGAGCAGTTCTTC. As protein: CASSPTQRSYNEQFF.